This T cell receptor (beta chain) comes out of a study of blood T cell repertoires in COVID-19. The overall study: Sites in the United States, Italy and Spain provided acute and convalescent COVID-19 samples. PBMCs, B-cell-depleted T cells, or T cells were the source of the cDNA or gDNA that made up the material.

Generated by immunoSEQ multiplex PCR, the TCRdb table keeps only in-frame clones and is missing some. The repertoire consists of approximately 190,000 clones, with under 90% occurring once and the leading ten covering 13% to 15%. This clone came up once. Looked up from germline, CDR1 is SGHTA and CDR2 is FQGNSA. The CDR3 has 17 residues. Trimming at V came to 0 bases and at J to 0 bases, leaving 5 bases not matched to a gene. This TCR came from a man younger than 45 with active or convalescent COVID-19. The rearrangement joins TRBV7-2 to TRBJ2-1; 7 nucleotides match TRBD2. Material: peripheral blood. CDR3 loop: CASSLALGGSSYNEQFF. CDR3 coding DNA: TGTGCCAGCAGCTTAGCTCTCGGGGGGAGCTCCTACAATGAGCAGTTCTTC.